The 16 T cell receptor beta chains below were found in one sample sequenced in a study of human T cells and chemical hapten exposure. A single record per CDR3 protein comes from TCRdb applying MiXCR to the RACE reads. The repertoire holds 370,000 or so distinct CDR3 sequences, with 4.8% as singletons. The sample's time point: patch test 1, 2 weeks after DPC sensitization. Specified treatment: therapeutic diphenylcyclopropenone sensitization with weekly scalp DPC. Sequenced here: whole blood, sampled in connection with sensitization to the hapten diphenylcyclopropenone (DPC). The receptors come from a woman in her forties or fifties with alopecia areata. Some clones in this sample may be carry-over from other donors' samples.

This clonotype has just a few counts. This chain joins TRBV6-5 and TRBJ2-2, with no clear D. The CDR3 length is 14 residues. CDR1 is MNHEY and CDR2 is SVGAGI in the germline V gene. The V and J ends lost 9 bases and 6 bases respectively, with 17 bases between them. DNA of the CDR3: TGTGCCAGTCAACCCCAAACTACGGCCGGGGAGCTGTTTTTT. Translation gives CASQPQTTAGELFF.

The chain joins TRBV11-2 to TRBJ1-1; D remains unclear. This CDR3 comprises 12 residues. Between the trimmed V and J ends, which lost 2 bases and 7 bases, there was a span of 8 bases. From germline, CDR1 is SGHAT and CDR2 FQNNGV. This chain's CDR3 is CASSLWSGEAFF. CDR3 DNA: TGTGCCAGCAGCTTATGGTCCGGTGAAGCTTTCTTT. Complete variable domain (other parts from reference TRBV11-2 and TRBJ1-1): EAGVAQSPRYKIIEKRQSVAFWCNPISGHATLYWYQQILGQGPKLLIQFQNNGVVDDSQLPKDRFSAERLKGVDSTLKIQPAKLEDSAVYLCASSLWSGEAFFGQGTRLTVV.

CDR3 DNA: TGCGCCAGCAGCTTGGAGTGGGTCTCCTACAATGAGCAGTTCTTC. Translated, it gives CASSLEWVSYNEQFF. V is TRBV5-1 and J is TRBJ2-1; no clear D gene. In germline, CDR1 is SGHRS, CDR2 YFSETQ. V shed 0 bases and J shed 0 bases, with 7 bases lying between them. The CDR3 totals 15 residues.

The chain links TRBV4-1 to TRBJ1-2, with D tentatively TRBD1 (5 bases). The CDR3 totals 14 residues. CDR1 MGHRA and CDR2 YSYEKL come from the germline V gene. V was shortened by 2 bases and J by 2 bases, with 9 bases between the two germline ends. The CDR3 spells CASSQTGTNYGYTF. As DNA, the CDR3 is TGCGCCAGCAGCCAAACCGGGACGAACTATGGCTACACCTTC.

The table lists this clonotype with many counts. The chain joins TRBV13 to TRBJ1-1; possible D gene TRBD1, 5 bases. CDR1 is PRHDT, CDR2 FYEKMQ, per germline (reference sequence). Trimming took off 5 bases at V and 7 bases at J, with 17 bases between the two ends. This CDR3 has 14 residues. In DNA form, the CDR3 reads TGTGCCAGCAGCCCGGGAACAGGCGCCCATGAAGCTTTCTTT. The encoded protein is CASSPGTGAHEAFF.

This clonotype was picked up many times. CDR3 residues: CASRSPERLSYNEQFF. CDR3 coding DNA: TGTGCCAGCAGGTCTCCGGAACGTCTTTCCTACAATGAGCAGTTCTTC. The chain uses TRBV3-1 and TRBJ2-1; D remains ambiguous. The V end was cut by 6 bases, the J end by 1 base, with 16 bases between. CDR1 LGHDT and CDR2 YNNKEL come from the germline V gene (reference sequence). The CDR3 sequence is 16 residues long.

Of note for this clonotype: This may arise from a read error, as a much more abundant clone is one base away. The J gene is TRBJ1-1, the V gene TRBV24-1; possibly TRBD1 for D (6 bases). This CDR3 has 15 amino acids. Per the germline V gene, CDR1 is KGHDR and CDR2 is SFDVKD. CDR3 DNA: TGTACCACCAGTGACCAAGACAGGACAAACACTGAAGCTTTCTTT. Its translation is CTTSDQDRTNTEAFF.

In its sample, this clonotype was seen a few times. The CDR3 DNA sequence: TGTGCCAGCAGCTCCTATCGACAGGGACGTAGATTGAACACTGAAGCTTTCTTT. It specifies CASSSYRQGRRLNTEAFF. V is TRBV11-2 and J is TRBJ1-1, with TRBD1 identical over 7 bases. The germline V gene has CDR1 SGHAT and CDR2 FQNNGV. V dropped 4 bases and J dropped 0; count of bases not matched to a gene: 14. The length of the CDR3 is 18 residues.

This clonotype was counted ten times or more. The chain recombines TRBV4-2 with TRBJ1-2; a possible D gene is TRBD1 (6 bases). V was clipped by 1 base and J by 5 bases, with 17 bases between them. Germline CDR1 is LGHNA and CDR2 is YNFKEQ. The CDR3 totals 16 residues. This CDR3 reads CASSQVEGRGSYGYTF. The CDR3 DNA sequence: TGTGCCAGCAGCCAAGTCGAAGGCAGGGGTTCATATGGCTACACCTTC.

The V call is TRBV13, the J call TRBJ2-1; 14 nucleotides match TRBD2. V lost 5 bases, J lost 6 bases, and 6 bases stayed unmatched. Germline values: CDR1 PRHDT, CDR2 FYEKMQ (reference sequence). The CDR3 contains 16 residues. In DNA, the CDR3 is TGTGCCAGCAGCACCGGGACTAGCGGGAGCCCCAATGAGCAGTTCTTC. It specifies CASSTGTSGSPNEQFF.

The genes are TRBV29-1 and TRBJ2-1, with no clear D. The CDR3 covers 14 residues. V lost 6 bases and J 0 bases, leaving 12 bases between the germline ends. The V gene's germline CDR1 is SQVTM and CDR2 ANQGSEA. The CDR3 sequence: CSVVTQSSYNEQFF. In DNA, the CDR3 is TGCAGCGTCGTCACACAGAGCTCCTACAATGAGCAGTTCTTC.

The rearrangement links TRBV28 to TRBJ2-7; D is unclear. The CDR3 is 11 amino acids. In germline, CDR1 is MDHEN, CDR2 SYDVKM. V lost 6 bases, J lost 2 bases, and 5 bases lay in between. CDR3 region: CASRSPYEQYF. The CDR3 DNA reads TGTGCCAGCAGAAGCCCCTACGAGCAGTACTTC.

Many counts were recorded for this clonotype. The chain is built from TRBV6-6 and TRBJ2-5, with a tentative D call TRBD2 (6 bases). Between the trimmed V and J ends, which lost 8 bases and 0 bases, there was a span of 13 bases. Germline CDR1 MNHNY, CDR2 SVGAGI (reference sequence). The CDR3 totals 14 residues. CDR3 region: CASGRGKYQETQYF. The CDR3 region has the DNA TGTGCCAGCGGGCGGGGCAAGTACCAAGAGACCCAGTACTTC.

There are a few counts of this clonotype. The rearrangement uses TRBV20-1 and TRBJ2-3; 13 bases match TRBD2. This CDR3 spans 16 amino acids. Germline lookup yields CDR1 DFQATT and CDR2 SNEGSKA (reference sequence). The V gene end was trimmed by 0 bases and the J gene end by 4 bases; junction bases not matched to a gene: 4. The CDR3 nucleotides are TGCAGTGCTAGAGATCAACTAGCGGGGGGGCCAGATACGCAGTATTTT. Amino acids: CSARDQLAGGPDTQYF.

This clonotype was seen many times. This sequence joins TRBV2 and TRBJ2-7, with D possibly being TRBD1 (5 bases). Germline CDR1 SNHLY, CDR2 FYNNEI. Trimming cost V 2 bases and J 2 bases, with 10 bases left between them. This CDR3 has 14 residues. The CDR3 bases are TGTGCCAGCAGTGAACAGGGAACCCCCTACGAGCAGTACTTC. Amino acids: CASSEQGTPYEQYF. The variable domain in full, completed from reference TRBV2 and TRBJ2-7, reads EPEVTQTPSHQVTQMGQEVILRCVPISNHLYFYWYRQILGQKVEFLVSFYNNEISEKSEIFDDQFSVERPDGSNFTLKIRSTKLEDSAMYFCASSEQGTPYEQYFGPGTRLTVT.

This clonotype was recorded at least ten times. The rearrangement links TRBV4-1 to TRBJ2-3, with 7 bases aligning to TRBD1. Germline CDR1 reads MGHRA; CDR2 reads YSYEKL. V was pared by 0 bases and J by 3 bases, with 3 bases of the junction left unmatched. The CDR3 totals 15 residues. This CDR3 is CASSQEGRGTDTQYF. The CDR3 DNA reads as TGCGCCAGCAGCCAAGAGGGCAGGGGGACAGATACGCAGTATTTT.